These 18 T cell receptor beta chains came from one sample sequenced in a study of blood T cell repertoires in COVID-19. TCRdb's table, derived via immunoSEQ multiplex PCR, lists solely in-frame clones and lacks some. This sample has 75,000 to 90,000 clones, with about 82% found just once. The material sequenced was peripheral blood. The receptors shown here come from a man aged 45 to 65 with active COVID-19.

V is TRBV7-8 and J is TRBJ1-2; D remains ambiguous. CDR3 length: 15 residues. Trimming removed 1 base at V and 2 bases at J, with 11 bases between. Germline V gene sequence: CDR1 SGHVS, CDR2 FQNEAQ. The CDR3 reads CASSLGIHTNYGYTF. CDR3 sequence (DNA): TGTGCCAGCAGCTTAGGAATACATACGAACTATGGCTACACCTTC.

The V gene is TRBV27, the J gene TRBJ2-7; TRBD1 might be the D (6 bases). Trimming shortened V by 3 bases and J by 2 bases, and 11 bases separated the two germline ends. Looked up from germline, CDR1 is MNHEY and CDR2 is SMNVEV (reference sequence). This CDR3 comprises 14 residues. The CDR3 protein is CASSFKGVAYEQYF. The CDR3 nucleotides read TGTGCCAGCAGTTTTAAGGGGGTTGCCTACGAGCAGTACTTC.

This chain joins TRBV10-1 and TRBJ1-2; 7 bases line up with TRBD1. The CDR3 sequence is 20 residues long. Germline values: CDR1 WNHNN, CDR2 SYGVQD (reference sequence). With V trimmed by 0 bases and J by 6 bases, 22 bases remained unmatched. This chain's CDR3 is CASSESFARTGRGRVDGYTF. Written as DNA, the CDR3 is TGCGCCAGCAGTGAGTCGTTTGCCAGGACAGGTCGGGGTAGAGTTGATGGCTACACCTTC.

V and J are TRBV7-2 and TRBJ2-1; 7 bases fit TRBD2. The trim removed 0 bases at V and 13 bases at J, leaving 9 bases unmatched. The CDR3 is 14 amino acids. The germline CDR1 and CDR2 sequences are SGHTA and FQGNSA. CDR3 in amino acids: CASSLAVSGLIQFF. The CDR3 nucleotides read TGTGCCAGCAGCTTAGCGGTTAGCGGGCTTATTCAGTTCTTC.

The rearrangement links TRBV30 to TRBJ1-1; no firm D call. V dropped 0 bases and J dropped 11 bases, with 16 bases sitting between them. The CDR3 totals 13 residues. Germline assignment: CDR1 GTSNPN and CDR2 SVGIG (reference sequence). CDR3 in amino acids: CAWSVGGGTDAFF. DNA for the CDR3: TGTGCCTGGAGTGTAGGAGGAGGCACGGACGCTTTCTTT.

This chain links TRBV28 with TRBJ2-3, with TRBD2 as a possible D gene (5 bases). There are 14 residues in the CDR3. Germline values: CDR1 MDHEN, CDR2 SYDVKM. The V gene lost 8 bases and the J gene lost 1 base, with 13 bases spanning the gap. The CDR3 sequence: CASPSTTRTDTQYF. The CDR3 region has the DNA TGTGCCAGCCCTAGCACCACCCGCACAGATACGCAGTATTTT.

A note on this clone: Germline and junction disagree at one end, which may indicate a read error. The chain combines TRBV4-2 with TRBJ1-1; 8 bases agree with TRBD1. The germline V gene encodes CDR1 LGHNA and CDR2 YNFKEQ. The CDR3 is 15 amino acids. CDR3 nucleotides: TGTGCCAGCAGCCAAGAGACAGGGGTGAATACTGAAGCTTTCTTT. It yields the protein CASSQETGVNTEAFF.

V is TRBV7-8 and J is TRBJ2-7; 7 bases are shared with TRBD2. V shed 0 bases, J shed 2 bases, and the junction held 4 bases outside the gene matches. Germline CDR1 is SGHVS and CDR2 is FQNEAQ. The CDR3 is 15 amino acids. CDR3: CASSLARGVPYEQYF. The CDR3 nucleotides read TGTGCCAGCAGCTTAGCCCGGGGGGTCCCCTACGAGCAGTACTTC.

The V call is TRBV5-5, the J call TRBJ2-2; D call uncertain. Looked up from germline, CDR1 is SGHKS and CDR2 is YYEKEE (reference sequence). The CDR3 length is 16 residues. V dropped 4 bases and J dropped 2 bases, with 15 bases sitting between them. The CDR3 sequence is CASSEALQLNTGELFF. CDR3 nucleotides: TGTGCCAGCAGCGAGGCCCTACAACTAAACACCGGGGAGCTGTTTTTT.

The CDR3 DNA reads TGTGCCAGCAGTCTCCGACAGAATGATAATTCACCCCTCCACTTT. Protein: CASSLRQNDNSPLHF. V gene TRBV28 combines with J gene TRBJ1-6; tentatively, D is TRBD1 (5 bases). In germline, CDR1 is MDHEN, CDR2 SYDVKM. CDR3 length equals 15 residues. V lost 5 bases, J lost 5 bases, and 13 bases lay in between.

This sequence joins TRBV5-6 and TRBJ1-2, with no clear D. V lost 1 base and J 3 bases, leaving 10 bases between the germline ends. Germline-derived CDR1 and CDR2 are SGHDT and YYEEEE. The CDR3 length is 14 residues. The CDR3 coding sequence is TGTGCCAGCAGCTTGTCCTTATTTGACTATGGCTACACCTTC. This encodes CASSLSLFDYGYTF.

The rearrangement links TRBV10-3 to TRBJ2-7, with TRBD1 identical over 8 bases. The CDR3 runs to 13 residues. CDR1 and CDR2 (germline): ENHRY, SYGVKD. The V and J ends lost 6 bases and 1 base, in that order; junction bases with no gene match: 2. The CDR3 sequence is CAIRWTGSYEQYF. CDR3 nucleotides: TGTGCCATCAGATGGACAGGGTCCTACGAGCAGTACTTC.

The V call is TRBV4-1, the J call TRBJ2-3, with 9 nucleotides matching TRBD2. CDR3 length equals 15 residues. Germline V lookup: CDR1 MGHRA, CDR2 YSYEKL. Germline trimming cut 3 bases from V and 5 bases from J; bases unmatched to any gene: 6. This chain's CDR3 is CASSHGGRAKDTQYF. The CDR3 DNA sequence: TGCGCCAGCAGCCATGGCGGGAGGGCCAAAGATACGCAGTATTTT.

V is TRBV11-3 and J is TRBJ2-7; 10 bases are a match to TRBD2. The germline CDR1 and CDR2 sequences are SGHNT and YENEEA. This CDR3 has 15 amino acids. With V trimmed by 5 bases and J by 2 bases, 6 bases remained unmatched. In DNA form, the CDR3 reads TGTGCCAGCAGCATACCCGGGACTAGCGCCTACGAGCAGTACTTC. It encodes CASSIPGTSAYEQYF.

The table lists this clone with a count of one. The chain uses TRBV5-1 and TRBJ2-7, with 12 positions matching TRBD2. Germline CDR1 and CDR2: SGHRS and YFSETQ. With 2 bases clipped from V and 3 bases from J, the junction kept 3 bases outside the gene matches. This CDR3 contains 15 residues. The CDR3 reads CASSLGLAGNYEQYF. CDR3 sequence (DNA): TGCGCCAGCAGCTTAGGACTAGCGGGGAACTACGAGCAGTACTTC.

The rearrangement uses TRBV11-2 and TRBJ1-2; maybe TRBD1 (5 bases). The CDR3 totals 13 residues. Trimming took off 5 bases at V and 2 bases at J, with 9 bases between the two ends. The germline CDR1 and CDR2 sequences are SGHAT and FQNNGV. The CDR3 sequence is CASSQDTNYGYTF. DNA of the CDR3: TGTGCCAGCAGCCAGGACACGAACTATGGCTACACCTTC.

The chain recombines TRBV2 with TRBJ2-5, with D possibly matching TRBD1 (5 bases). The CDR3 runs 12 residues. Germline values: CDR1 SNHLY, CDR2 FYNNEI. Trimming removed 5 bases from V and 3 bases from J, with 7 bases in between. The CDR3 loop reads CASSLGEETQYF. The DNA of the CDR3 is TGTGCCAGCAGTTTAGGGGAAGAGACCCAGTACTTC.

This clone was seen ten or more times. This chain joins TRBV4-3 and TRBJ2-7; perhaps TRBD2 as D (5 bases). Trimming shortened V by 1 base and J by 7 bases, and 17 bases separated the two germline ends. The germline gives CDR1 LGHNA, CDR2 YSLEER. CDR3 length: 15 residues. CDR3 sequence reads: CASSQVGGGPKEQYF. CDR3 bases: TGCGCCAGCAGCCAAGTTGGCGGAGGCCCCAAAGAGCAGTACTTC.